The 22 T cell receptor beta chains below come from one sample, sequenced in a study of cytomegalovirus exposure and HLA in healthy donors. In the PCR, 60 Vbeta and 13 Jbeta primers were used. TCRdb's copy holds only in-frame clones and misses some; the assay was immunoSEQ multiplex PCR. Of approximately 81,000 clones in the sample, 70% to 85% were seen once. Material: PBMCs. These TCRs come from a man aged 40-49 years in good health and CMV-seropositive.

This chain connects TRBV14 to TRBJ1-2; D call uncertain. Trimming stripped 0 bases from V and 4 bases from J, with 9 bases between. CDR3 length equals 14 residues. Germline V gene sequence: CDR1 SGHDN, CDR2 FVKESK. DNA of the CDR3: TGTGCCAGCAGCCAAGAGCCGGCGGGCTATGGCTACACCTTC. Its translation: CASSQEPAGYGYTF. Full variable domain (rest looked up from reference TRBV14 and TRBJ1-2): EAGVTQFPSHSVIEKGQTVTLRCDPISGHDNLYWYRRVMGKEIKFLLHFVKESKQDESGMPNNRFLAERTGGTYSTLKVQPAELEDSGVYFCASSQEPAGYGYTFGSGTRLTVV.

The V and J genes are TRBV6-5 and TRBJ2-1; D unresolved. V lost 5 bases and J 8 bases, leaving 13 bases between the germline ends. Per germline, CDR1 MNHEY and CDR2 SVGAGI. This CDR3 is 13 amino acids long. The CDR3 sequence is CASSLSVLDEQFF. CDR3 in DNA: TGTGCCAGCAGTCTTTCAGTTTTGGATGAGCAGTTCTTC.

This chain joins TRBV10-3 and TRBJ1-1; D possibly corresponds to TRBD1 (5 bases). Germline V gene lookup returns CDR1 ENHRY and CDR2 SYGVKD. The CDR3 contains 13 residues. V was trimmed by 7 bases and J by 4 bases, leaving 13 bases between them. In DNA form, the CDR3 reads TGTGCCATCACGGGCAGGGAGGGCACTGAAGCTTTCTTT. Protein: CAITGREGTEAFF.

V is TRBV7-2 and J is TRBJ2-3; TRBD2 agrees at 8 bases. In germline, CDR1 is SGHTA, CDR2 FQGNSA. The ends lost 5 bases at V and 4 bases at J; junction bases unmatched: 8. This CDR3 spans 15 amino acids. CDR3 loop: CASSVTGTSADTQYF. CDR3 bases: TGTGCCAGCAGCGTCACCGGGACTAGTGCAGATACGCAGTATTTT.

The sample holds a few counts of this clone. The rearrangement joins TRBV10-2 to TRBJ2-5; D unclear. TRBJ2-7 explains the end of the DNA better; the J call may be wrong. From germline, CDR1 is WSHSY and CDR2 SAAADI. This CDR3 comprises 13 residues. CDR3 sequence: CASSGVLYYEQYF. CDR3 DNA sequence: TGCGCCAGCAGTGGTGTCCTCTACTACGAGCAGTACTTC.

The chain employs TRBV28 and TRBJ1-4; perhaps TRBD1 as D (5 bases). Per germline, CDR1 MDHEN and CDR2 SYDVKM. V was clipped by 2 bases and J by 4 bases, with 8 bases between them. The CDR3 contains 14 residues. CDR3 residues: CASSLSRDNEKLFF. Here the CDR3 DNA reads TGTGCCAGCAGTTTAAGCAGGGATAATGAAAAACTGTTTTTT.

This chain connects TRBV6-5 to TRBJ1-6; tentative D call: TRBD1 (5 bases). Germline values: CDR1 MNHEY, CDR2 SVGAGI. The CDR3 contains 13 residues. Trimming took off 5 bases at V and 10 bases at J, with 12 bases between the two ends. The DNA for the CDR3 is TGTGCCAGCAGTCCTACCCCAGGGTCACCCCTCCACTTT. This codes for CASSPTPGSPLHF.

CDR3 coding DNA: TGTGCCAGCAGAAGTCCGGGACAGGGGAACACTGAAGCTTTCTTT. Protein product: CASRSPGQGNTEAFF. The gene calls are TRBV11-2 and TRBJ1-1, with TRBD1 matching 9 bases. This CDR3 is built from 15 residues. V shed 6 bases and J 1 base; nucleotides not matched to a gene: 6. Germline V lookup: CDR1 SGHAT, CDR2 FQNNGV.

The gene calls are TRBV19 and TRBJ2-7, with a tentative D call TRBD1 (6 bases). The CDR3 sequence is 13 residues long. CDR1 LNHDA and CDR2 SQIVND come from the germline V gene (reference sequence). The V gene lost 5 bases and the J gene lost 5 bases, with 13 bases spanning the gap. The DNA for the CDR3 is TGTGCCAGTAGTGCACAGGGCGCCCACGAGCAGTACTTC. Its protein is CASSAQGAHEQYF.

The genes are TRBV9 and TRBJ1-2; D gene ambiguous. V was cut by 2 bases and J by 10 bases, with 9 bases left in between. The germline gives CDR1 SGDLS, CDR2 YYNGEE. This CDR3 comprises 11 residues. The CDR3 nucleotides are TGTGCCAGCAGCGTTGCGGGTCTCTACACCTTC. Its protein product is CASSVAGLYTF.

Only one count was recorded for this clone. The V call is TRBV7-8, the J call TRBJ1-2, with 7 bases lining up with TRBD1. The germline V gene has CDR1 SGHVS and CDR2 FQNEAQ. Trimming took 1 base from V and 4 from J; bases not matched to a gene: 6. This CDR3 region has 15 residues. DNA for the CDR3: TGTGCCAGCAGCTTAGGGGGACAGAGAAGCTATGGCTACACCTTC. It specifies CASSLGGQRSYGYTF.

V usage is TRBV5-1 and J usage is TRBJ1-1, with unresolved D. Trimming took off 0 bases at V and 5 bases at J, with 11 bases between the two ends. CDR3 size: 14 residues. Germline V gives CDR1 SGHRS, CDR2 YFSETQ. DNA for the CDR3: TGCGCCAGCAGCTTGGCAGGAGCGGGTACTGAAGCTTTCTTT. This gives the protein CASSLAGAGTEAFF.

The table lists this clone with a few counts. The chain combines TRBV6-1 with TRBJ1-6, with 11 bases lining up with TRBD1. The germline gives CDR1 MNHNS, CDR2 SASEGT. The CDR3 is 14 amino acids. The trim removed 1 base at V and 10 bases at J, leaving 0 bases unmatched. The CDR3 nucleotides are TGTGCCAGCAGTGAAGGGACAGGGGGCTCACCCCTCCACTTT. This sequence encodes CASSEGTGGSPLHF.

The V call is TRBV4-1, the J call TRBJ1-5; D is unresolved. The CDR3 has 15 amino acids. Germline V lookup: CDR1 MGHRA, CDR2 YSYEKL. V was shortened by 0 bases and J by 4 bases, with 10 bases between the two germline ends. DNA for the CDR3: TGCGCCAGCAGCCAAGAGTCCAACGGGAATCAGCCCCAGCATTTT. Protein sequence: CASSQESNGNQPQHF.

The chain is built from TRBV6-5 and TRBJ2-3, with D unresolved. Germline V gene lookup returns CDR1 MNHEY and CDR2 SVGAGI. This CDR3 spans 13 amino acids. The V end lost 0 bases, the J end lost 6 bases, and 7 bases lay between the germline ends. This chain's CDR3 is CASSYSIGDTQYF. DNA of the CDR3: TGTGCCAGCAGTTACTCGATCGGGGATACGCAGTATTTT.

The chain has TRBV5-1 and TRBJ1-4; 10 bases fit TRBD1. CDR1 is SGHRS and CDR2 is YFSETQ in the germline V gene. CDR3 size: 18 residues. Germline trimming cut 4 bases from V and 6 bases from J; bases unmatched to any gene: 15. CDR3: CASSHHRDRGRGDEKLFF. Here the CDR3 DNA reads TGCGCCAGCAGCCACCACCGGGACAGGGGACGTGGAGATGAAAAACTGTTTTTT.

J is TRBJ1-5 and V is TRBV19; no reliable D call. V lost 2 bases and J lost 1, with 9 bases in between. There are 15 residues in the CDR3. Germline lookup yields CDR1 LNHDA and CDR2 SQIVND (reference sequence). The CDR3 DNA sequence: TGTGCCAGTAGTATATCTCTTCTAAGCAATCAGCCCCAGCATTTT. Translated, it gives CASSISLLSNQPQHF. The full variable domain, completed using reference TRBV19 and TRBJ1-5, is DGGITQSPKYLFRKEGQNVTLSCEQNLNHDAMYWYRQDPGQGLRLIYYSQIVNDFQKGDIAEGYSVSREKKESFPLTVTSAQKNPTAFYLCASSISLLSNQPQHFGDGTRLSIL.

The genes are TRBV7-3 and TRBJ2-7, with 7 nucleotides matching TRBD2. V dropped 1 base and J dropped 7; count of bases not matched to a gene: 16. The CDR3 runs 17 residues. Germline V lookup: CDR1 SGHTA, CDR2 FQGTGA. CDR3 in amino acids: CASSLMVGLAEDDEQYF. CDR3 DNA sequence: TGTGCCAGCAGCTTAATGGTTGGGCTAGCGGAGGACGATGAGCAGTACTTC.

V is TRBV5-1 and J is TRBJ2-3, with unresolved D. Trimming took off 1 base at V and 0 bases at J, with 9 bases between the two ends. From germline, CDR1 is SGHRS and CDR2 YFSETQ. The CDR3 is 15 residues long. The chain's CDR3 is CASSLSGGSTDTQYF. The CDR3 DNA is TGCGCCAGCAGCTTGAGTGGCGGTAGCACAGATACGCAGTATTTT. The full variable domain, rest sourced from reference TRBV5-1 and TRBJ2-3, is KAGVTQTPRYLIKTRGQQVTLSCSPISGHRSVSWYQQTPGQGLQFLFEYFSETQRNKGNFPGRFSGRQFSNSRSEMNVSTLELGDSALYLCASSLSGGSTDTQYFGPGTRLTVL.

The J gene is TRBJ2-5, the V gene TRBV6-6, with 7 nucleotides matching TRBD1. The DNA end is more similar to TRBJ2-7, so the J call may be wrong. CDR3 length equals 12 residues. The V gene's germline CDR1 is MNHNY and CDR2 SVGAGI (reference sequence). The DNA for the CDR3 is TGTGCCAGCAGCTCTAGGGGGCTCGAGCAGTACTTC. It translates to CASSSRGLEQYF.

The sample holds a few counts of this clone. CDR3 in amino acids: CASIQGQPQHF. For the CDR3, the DNA is TGTGCCAGCATACAGGGGCAGCCCCAGCATTTT. The V and J genes are TRBV6-1 and TRBJ1-5, with 7 bases identical to TRBD1. This CDR3 region has 11 residues. Losses at the gene ends were 7 bases for V and 7 bases for J; bases not matched to a gene: 1. Germline V gene data show CDR1 as MNHNS and CDR2 as SASEGT.

The CDR3 coding sequence is TGTGCCAGCACCATGGTACAGGGCAATCAGCCCCAGCATTTT. It yields the protein CASTMVQGNQPQHF. The J gene is TRBJ1-5, the V gene TRBV2; D is possibly TRBD1 (5 bases). The CDR3 extends over 14 amino acids. V was shortened by 7 bases and J by 2 bases, with 12 bases between the two germline ends. The germline CDR1 and CDR2 sequences are SNHLY and FYNNEI.